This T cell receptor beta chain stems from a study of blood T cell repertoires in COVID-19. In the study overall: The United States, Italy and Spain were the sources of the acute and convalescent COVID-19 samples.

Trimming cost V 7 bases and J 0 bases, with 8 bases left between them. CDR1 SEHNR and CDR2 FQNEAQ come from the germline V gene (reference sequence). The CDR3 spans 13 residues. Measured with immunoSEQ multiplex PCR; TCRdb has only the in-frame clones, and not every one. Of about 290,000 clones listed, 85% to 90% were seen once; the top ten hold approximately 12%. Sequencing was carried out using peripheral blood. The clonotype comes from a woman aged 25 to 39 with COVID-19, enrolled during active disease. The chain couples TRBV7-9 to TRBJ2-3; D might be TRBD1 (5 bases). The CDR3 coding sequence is TGTGCCAGCAAGACAGCTAGCACAGATACGCAGTATTTT. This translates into CASKTASTDTQYF.